The entry below gives a single T cell receptor beta chain sequence along with its context. Authors' data handling: Amplification of reference gene primers provided the estimated nucleated cell counts. Generated by immunoSEQ multiplex PCR, the TCRdb table keeps only in-frame clones and is missing some. From that table come the V and J calls and clone size; the DNA was used to work out D and trimming. The sample shows 100,000 or so clones, around 87% of them seen only once. This sample was taken from a study of blood T cell repertoires in COVID-19. On the study more broadly: Samples came from the United States, Italy and Spain, spanning acute and convalescent COVID-19. From T cells, B-cell-depleted T cells, or PBMCs came the material, which was cDNA or gDNA.

This receptor was taken from a human donor in a cohort sampled during active COVID-19. Sequencing input: peripheral blood.

The CDR3 loop reads CASSVTGVTTEAFF. The DNA of the CDR3 is TGTGCCAGCAGCGTCACAGGAGTGACGACTGAAGCTTTCTTT. This chain uses TRBV9 with TRBJ1-1; D perhaps matches TRBD1 (5 bases). Germline V gene sequence: CDR1 SGDLS, CDR2 YYNGEE. Trimming removed 2 bases from V and 5 bases from J, with 13 bases in between. The CDR3 totals 14 residues. The whole variable domain, remainder taken from reference TRBV9 and TRBJ1-1, is DSGVTQTPKHLITATGQRVTLRCSPRSGDLSVYWYQQSLDQGLQFLIQYYNGEERAKGNILERFSAQQFPDLHSELNLSSLELGDSALYFCASSVTGVTTEAFFGQGTRLTVV.